This TCR beta chain was sequenced for a study of cytomegalovirus exposure and HLA in healthy donors. A word on this clone: What it binds is unknown.

Study-level findings and limits: Earlier analysis found most TCR beta V segments productive about 87% or about 30% of the time. High sensitivity and specificity were reportedly achieved when the classifier diagnosed cytomegalovirus status.

The CDR3 is made up of 14 amino acids. J gave up 8 bases and V 3 bases, and 6 bases lay outside the gene matches. CDR1 and CDR2 (germline): LGHNA, YNFKEQ. The primer mix had 60 Vbeta and 13 Jbeta primers. In the original processing: Unique TCR beta chains numbered about 72 million in a later analysis, with roughly 11 million shared. Clones were sequenced by immunoSEQ multiplex PCR, and TCRdb holds only the in-frame ones, with some missing. That table is the source of V, J and clone size, and D and trimming were worked out from the DNA. The table shows about 94,000 clones, with roughly 80% occurring only once.

Sequenced: PBMCs. This TCR was recovered from a man under 40 in good health and CMV-seronegative. The V gene is TRBV4-2, the J gene TRBJ1-2, with 10 bases lining up with TRBD1. The CDR3 reads CASSHTGTGEGYTF. The CDR3 nucleotides are TGTGCCAGCAGCCATACAGGGACAGGGGAAGGCTACACCTTC.